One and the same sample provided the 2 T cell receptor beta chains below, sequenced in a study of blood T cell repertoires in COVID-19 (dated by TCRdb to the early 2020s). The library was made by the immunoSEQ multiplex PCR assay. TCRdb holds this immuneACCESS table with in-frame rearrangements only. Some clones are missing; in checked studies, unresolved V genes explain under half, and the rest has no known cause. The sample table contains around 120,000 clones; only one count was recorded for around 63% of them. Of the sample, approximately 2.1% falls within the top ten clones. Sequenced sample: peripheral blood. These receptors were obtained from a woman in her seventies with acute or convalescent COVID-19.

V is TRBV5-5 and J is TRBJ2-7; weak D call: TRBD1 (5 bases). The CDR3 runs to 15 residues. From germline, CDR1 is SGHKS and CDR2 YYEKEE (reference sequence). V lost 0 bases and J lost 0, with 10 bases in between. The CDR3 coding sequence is TGTGCCAGCAGCTTGGAGCCTAGGGGCTCCTACGAGCAGTACTTC. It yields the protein CASSLEPRGSYEQYF.

The CDR3: CASSLSGISTDTQYF. The CDR3 coding sequence is TGCGCCAGCAGCTTGAGCGGAATTAGCACAGATACGCAGTATTTT. The chain combines TRBV5-1 with TRBJ2-3; the D gene is possibly TRBD2 (5 bases). The germline V gene has CDR1 SGHRS and CDR2 YFSETQ. CDR3 length equals 15 residues. V lost 1 base and J 0 bases, leaving 9 bases between the germline ends.